The 23 T cell receptor beta chains presented below share a single source sample, sequenced in a study of T cells in Graves' hyperthyroidism and ophthalmopathy (dated by TCRdb to the late 2010s). The method was multiplex PCR. Sequencing was performed on an Illumina HiSeq 2000. The TCR beta CDR3 regions were amplified from RNA transcripts. A first-round RT-PCR of the TCR CDR3 used the HTBI primer set with the Qiagen OneStep RT-PCR kit. TCRdb reanalyzed the raw reads on its own, using fastp at Q25 for trimming and MiXCR for clone calling, and kept in-frame beta chains. Rows are unified per CDR3 protein, each entry keeping the most common DNA and genes. The sample records about 840,000 distinct CDR3 sequences, 38% of which are singletons. Around 9.3% of the sample belongs to the ten largest clones. Sequencing was done on a sample of blood. These receptors were collected from a man between 18 and 35 years old with Graves' hyperthyroidism.

A word on this clonotype: Germline and junction disagree at one end, which may indicate a read error. The chain combines TRBV6-5 with TRBJ2-5; D gene unclear. Germline assignment: CDR1 MNHEY and CDR2 SVGAGI. The CDR3 length is 11 residues. This chain's CDR3 is CASSYAETQHF. The CDR3, as DNA: TGTGCCAGCAGTTACGCGGAGACCCAGCACTTC.

This clonotype was recorded a few times. This sequence joins TRBV3-1 and TRBJ1-1; the D gene is possibly TRBD1 (5 bases). V lost 0 bases to trimming and J lost 5 bases, with 13 bases between them. The CDR3 totals 15 residues. Per germline, CDR1 LGHDT and CDR2 YNNKEL (reference sequence). CDR3 amino acids: CASSQDSDSSTEAFF. In DNA form, the CDR3 reads TGTGCCAGCAGCCAAGACAGTGACAGCTCGACTGAAGCTTTCTTT.

The table lists this clonotype with many counts. The J gene is TRBJ1-1, the V gene TRBV2; 8 nucleotides match TRBD1. V shed 6 bases, J shed 3 bases, and the junction held 3 bases outside the gene matches. From germline, CDR1 is SNHLY and CDR2 FYNNEI. CDR3 length: 13 amino acids. Here the CDR3 reads CASRETGDTEAFF. The CDR3 DNA reads as TGTGCCAGCAGGGAGACAGGGGACACTGAAGCTTTCTTT.

The V call is TRBV9, the J call TRBJ1-2; a weak D match, TRBD1 (5 bases). The V end lost 2 bases, the J end lost 0 bases, and 11 bases lay between the germline ends. CDR3 size: 15 residues. The germline V gene encodes CDR1 SGDLS and CDR2 YYNGEE. The CDR3 DNA follows: TGTGCCAGCAGCGTGATAGACAGCACTAACTATGGCTACACCTTC. Translation gives CASSVIDSTNYGYTF.

Details on this clonotype: A read error may be the cause here, since a much bigger clone is one base away. The chain couples TRBV2 to TRBJ2-2; D may be TRBD1 (5 bases). Trimming took off 6 bases at V and 4 bases at J, with 12 bases between the two ends. CDR3 length equals 14 residues. Germline values: CDR1 SNHLY, CDR2 FYNNEI. CDR3 sequence reads: CASSQGRTTGELFF. As DNA, the CDR3 is TGTGCCAGCAGCCAGGGTCGGACCACCGGGGAGCTGTTTTTT.

This clonotype was counted at least ten times. This rearrangement joins TRBV5-4 to TRBJ1-4; D perhaps matches TRBD1 (5 bases). CDR3 length: 11 residues. Deletions cut 7 bases from V and 7 bases from J, with 8 bases between. Germline-derived CDR1 and CDR2 are SGHNT and YYREEE (reference sequence). CDR3 protein: CASGDGEKLFF. The CDR3 nucleotides are TGTGCCAGCGGGGACGGTGAAAAACTGTTTTTT.

On this clonotype itself: A much larger clone differs by one base, so this may be a read error. The DNA for the CDR3 is TGTGCCACCAGAGGACGGGGGGAGTTGGCCGGGGAGCTGGTTTTT. Translation: CATRGRGELAGELVF. The gene calls are TRBV24-1 and TRBJ2-2; 7 positions agree with TRBD2. Germline V gene data show CDR1 as KGHDR and CDR2 as SFDVKD. This CDR3 spans 15 amino acids.

The J gene is TRBJ1-4, the V gene TRBV29-1; D ambiguous. The V and J ends lost 3 bases and 10 bases respectively, with 18 bases between them. Looked up from germline, CDR1 is SQVTM and CDR2 is ANQGSEA. The CDR3 covers 14 residues. CDR3 in amino acids: CSVEVGSDSGKLFF. Here the CDR3 DNA reads TGCAGCGTTGAGGTGGGGTCGGACTCTGGAAAACTGTTTTTT.

The chain joins TRBV5-1 to TRBJ1-1; TRBD1 might be the D (6 bases). V was trimmed by 0 bases and J by 0 bases, leaving 12 bases between them. The CDR3 loop spans 16 amino acids. Germline loops: CDR1 SGHRS, CDR2 YFSETQ. The CDR3 sequence is CASSLVMAGVNTEAFF. CDR3 DNA sequence: TGCGCCAGCAGCTTGGTAATGGCAGGGGTGAACACTGAAGCTTTCTTT.

The genes are TRBV2 and TRBJ2-1; tentative D call: TRBD2 (7 bases). The germline CDR1 and CDR2 sequences are SNHLY and FYNNEI. With 7 bases removed from V and 4 bases from J, the gap between germline ends came to 14 bases. The CDR3 length is 14 residues. The CDR3 DNA reads as TGTGCCAGCACTGAGGGGGGGGGGTACAATGAGCAGTTCTTC. The encoded protein is CASTEGGGYNEQFF.

This clonotype was found once. This may be a read error: a much more frequent sequence differs by one nucleotide. The rearrangement links TRBV7-2 to TRBJ1-1; no definite D call. This CDR3 contains 14 residues. In germline, CDR1 is SGHTA, CDR2 FQGNSA. The CDR3 region is CVSSLAVRSLEAFF. CDR3 DNA: TGTGTCAGCAGCTTAGCGGTTCGCAGCCTTGAAGCTTTCTTT.

This chain connects TRBV20-1 to TRBJ1-2; D is ambiguous. Germline V gene sequence: CDR1 DFQATT, CDR2 SNEGSKA (reference sequence). Trimming removed 6 bases at V and 4 bases at J, with 15 bases between. The length of the CDR3 is 13 residues. The CDR3 loop reads CSANSGPTYGYTF. In DNA form, the CDR3 reads TGCAGTGCGAACAGCGGGCCCACCTATGGCTACACCTTC.

This clonotype has at least ten counts. The V and J genes are TRBV2 and TRBJ1-2, with no clear D. The V gene's germline CDR1 is SNHLY and CDR2 FYNNEI. The CDR3 has 12 amino acids. V dropped 4 bases and J dropped 7 bases, with 10 bases sitting between them. The CDR3 bases are TGTGCCAGCAGTGCGACAAGGAGTGGCTACACCTTC. The encoded protein is CASSATRSGYTF. The whole variable domain, filled in from reference TRBV2 and TRBJ1-2, reads EPEVTQTPSHQVTQMGQEVILRCVPISNHLYFYWYRQILGQKVEFLVSFYNNEISEKSEIFDDQFSVERPDGSNFTLKIRSTKLEDSAMYFCASSATRSGYTFGSGTRLTVV.

With regard to this clonotype: A single base separates this from a much larger clone, so it may be a read error. The V call is TRBV7-2, the J call TRBJ2-5; possible D gene TRBD1, 6 bases. CDR3 length equals 14 residues. Germline CDR1 reads SGHTA; CDR2 reads FQGNSA. This CDR3 reads CASSYTGIQEAQYF. The CDR3 coding sequence is TGTGCCAGCAGCTACACAGGGATCCAAGAGGCCCAGTACTTC.

V and J are TRBV2 and TRBJ1-4; D remains ambiguous. The CDR3 length is 13 residues. Per the germline V gene, CDR1 is SNHLY and CDR2 is FYNNEI. Trimming shortened V by 4 bases and J by 8 bases, and 11 bases separated the two germline ends. Here the CDR3 reads CASSVGGWEKLFF. In nucleotides, the CDR3 is TGTGCCAGCAGTGTCGGCGGTTGGGAAAAACTGTTTTTT.

This clonotype was seen a few times. V gene TRBV20-1 combines with J gene TRBJ2-7; 8 bases agree with TRBD2. The J segment lost 6 bases and the V segment lost 0 bases, leaving 1 base of the junction unmatched. Per the germline V gene, CDR1 is DFQATT and CDR2 is SNEGSKA (reference sequence). This CDR3 comprises 12 residues. CDR3 amino acids: CSAREGTSEQYF. The CDR3 bases are TGCAGTGCTAGAGAAGGGACTAGCGAGCAGTACTTC.

This clonotype came up a few times. The CDR3 sequence is CASRGAGGRDQPQHF. The DNA for the CDR3 is TGTGCCAGCAGGGGGGCAGGGGGTAGAGATCAGCCCCAGCATTTT. V usage is TRBV12-3 or TRBV12-4 and J usage is TRBJ1-5; 7 bases map to TRBD1. The CDR3 has 15 residues. Trimming removed 6 bases from V and 5 bases from J; junction bases left unmatched: 10.

The CDR3 region is CASSYSINSPNQPQHF. The CDR3 coding sequence is TGTGCCAGCAGTTACTCGATTAACAGCCCCAATCAGCCCCAGCATTTT. The V call is TRBV6-6, the J call TRBJ1-5; D uncertain. The V end was cut by 0 bases, the J end by 3 bases, with 12 bases between. Germline lookup yields CDR1 MNHNY and CDR2 SVGAGI (reference sequence). CDR3 size: 16 residues.

This rearrangement joins TRBV20-1 to TRBJ2-5; D possibly uses TRBD1 or TRBD2 (5 bases each). The length of the CDR3 is 15 residues. Looked up from germline, CDR1 is DFQATT and CDR2 is SNEGSKA (reference sequence). V lost 3 bases to trimming and J lost 4 bases, with 18 bases between them. The CDR3 DNA sequence: TGCAGTGCTAGCCTGGTACTAGTGGGACGAGAGACCCAGTACTTC. Translation gives CSASLVLVGRETQYF.

The chain uses TRBV20-1 and TRBJ1-2; D might be TRBD1 (5 bases). Germline assignment: CDR1 DFQATT and CDR2 SNEGSKA (reference sequence). This CDR3 is built from 16 residues. V lost 3 bases and J lost 0, with 17 bases in between. CDR3 bases: TGCAGTGCTAGGCACACATCCGGGGGGGCTAACTATGGCTACACCTTC. Its protein product is CSARHTSGGANYGYTF.

The V gene is TRBV9, the J gene TRBJ1-1; D is undetermined. The CDR3 covers 18 residues. Trimming left V 4 bases short and J 3 bases short, with 25 bases between. Germline values: CDR1 SGDLS, CDR2 YYNGEE. CDR3 DNA: TGTGCCAGCAGCCAAGATCGGAGTGGTAGGCAAGGCCACACTGAAGCTTTCTTT. This encodes CASSQDRSGRQGHTEAFF.

Of note for this clonotype: The junction departs from the called germline gene at one end, perhaps through a read error. This chain joins TRBV5-1 and TRBJ2-6; TRBD1 matches 7 bases. The CDR3 extends over 15 amino acids. Germline V CDR1 and CDR2: SGHRS, YFSETQ. In DNA form, the CDR3 reads TGCGCCAACAGCCCGCAGGGGGATGGGGCCAACGTCCTGACTTTC. Translated, it gives CANSPQGDGANVLTF.

The chain has TRBV20-1 and TRBJ2-7, with TRBD1 as a possible D gene (6 bases). V lost 1 base to trimming and J lost 6 bases, with 13 bases between them. The CDR3 is 13 amino acids. CDR1 and CDR2 from the germline V gene are DFQATT and SNEGSKA (reference sequence). DNA of the CDR3: TGCAGTGCTAGAGTGTCAGGGGATCGCGAGCAGTACTTC. It specifies CSARVSGDREQYF.